This TCR beta chain was recorded in a study of PD-1 blockade in classical Hodgkin lymphoma (dated by TCRdb to the early 2020s). For the wider study: Nivolumab dosing was 3 mg/kg intravenously every 2 weeks, continuing until either disease progression or unacceptable toxicity. A peripheral blood immune signature of response to PD-1 blockade in classical Hodgkin lymphoma was defined using TCR beta sequencing and CyTOF. What the study reported, not specific to this receptor: Among trial patients, those achieving complete response had baseline diversity similar to that of newly diagnosed patients, while diversity was significantly lower in partial responders and progressors. Only a single clinical trial cohort was studied, and what caused the repertoire differences, possibly disease activity or prior therapy, remained undefined. Baseline TCR diversity was reported to be lower in newly diagnosed patients than in healthy donors and to be lower still in relapsed/refractory patients. CD4+ but not CD8+ TCR diversity rose significantly by C4D1 (p=0.0027 vs p=0.16), most apparent in complete responders (p=0.02). Patients starting nivolumab less than 1 year after ASCT had lower diversity and were excluded from later analyses to avoid confounding by immune reconstitution.

For CDR1 and CDR2, the germline V gene (reference sequence) lists SEHNR and FQNEAQ. The junction carries 6 bases between V and J, which are trimmed by 3 bases and 0 bases respectively. The CDR3 starts with the cysteine, ends with the phenylalanine, and has 15 residues. Kept here is only the CDR3 DNA, which spans 45 bases and is read in frame from base 1. The Qiagen DNeasy kit was used to extract genomic DNA from unsorted PBMCs and from the negatively selected CD4+ and CD8+ fractions. TCR beta CDR3 regions were amplified by immunoSEQ multiplex PCR using primers annealing to V and J segments. Amplification bias was minimized using a synthetic immune receptor repertoire, and residual bias was removed computationally after sequencing. The paper's data handling went like this. Repertoire diversity was quantified as the Shannon entropy index using custom Python scripts. The unsorted, CD4+ and CD8+ repertoires were each analyzed separately, with the exception of combined analyses, where CD4+ and CD8+ sequences were merged in silico. A clone counted as expanded when the clone's frequency after treatment rose at least 2-fold relative to C1D1, and clones undetected at baseline were given a pseudocount of 0.5. Clones with 0 or 1 copy at C1D1 were classified as singleton clones, and clones with 2 or more copies were classified as non-singleton clones. By matching protein sequences in sorted samples from the same patient, clones expanded in unsorted samples were annotated as CD4+, CD8+ or unknown. Diversity changes from C1D1 to C4D1 were tested in paired samples using Wilcoxon tests. TCRdb holds this immuneACCESS table with in-frame rearrangements only. Some clones are missing; in checked studies, unresolved V genes explain under half, and the rest has no known cause. Clonal size and the V and J genes are those of that table, whereas D and trimming came from the DNA. A total of 72,000 or so clones appear in this sample, approximately 94% of them only once. Of the sample, approximately 8.2% falls within the top ten clones.

The sample's time point, from its label and the paper: cycle 1 day 1 (C1D1), immediately before nivolumab initiation. Every trial patient had relapsed after autologous stem cell transplantation, and cohorts A, B and C differed in prior brentuximab vedotin exposure. The trial cohort included 50 to 70 patients with relapsed/refractory classical Hodgkin lymphoma, and each patient had a best overall response of complete response, partial response or progressive disease. Trial patients were treated with single-agent nivolumab in the multi-cohort phase II CheckMate 205 trial. Best overall response was determined by an independent review committee according to the 2007 International Working Group response criteria. Trial PBMCs were collected immediately before nivolumab initiation (C1D1) and during therapy at cycle 2 day 1 and cycle 4 day 1. Peripheral blood was collected in 8 mL Vacutainer Cell Preparation Tubes, from which PBMCs were isolated by centrifugation and then cryopreserved.

Turning to this clone: The clone's antigen remains unknown. The input lacks base qualities; no much larger clone sits a single base away.

The chain joins TRBV7-9 to TRBJ2-6, with an unclear D gene assignment. The sample was peripheral blood mononuclear cells (PBMCs), taken at baseline. This TCR came from a human donor with classical Hodgkin lymphoma. Here the CDR3 is given as CASSFPSSGANVLTF. The DNA sequence is TGTGCCAGCAGCTTCCCTAGCTCTGGGGCCAACGTCCTGACTTTC.